These T cell receptor beta chains were read from a single sample in a study of tissue T cells after allogeneic stem cell transplantation. The repertoire was sequenced with immunoSEQ multiplex PCR; TCRdb's copy has only in-frame clones and lacks some. The table records about 26,000 clones, under 95% of them present only once. Here the sequenced sample was blood, taken before transplantation. These receptors all stem from a male donor aged 60 or over who later had graft-versus-host disease after an allogeneic stem cell transplant. Each CDR3 is given with its conserved first and last residue. The order of the fields is J gene, V gene, D gene, clone size, CDR3 DNA, CDR3 protein. A D gene is named only where the DNA matches it firmly. Part of the rows lack a size; the others show once, few, many or a class for expanded clones.

TRBJ2-3,TRBV5-1,TRBD1,-,TGCGCCAGCGAGAGGACAGGGCCCACAGATACGCAGTATTTT,CASERTGPTDTQYF
TRBJ2-1,TRBV10-3,TRBD2,-,TGTGCCATCAGCGGGACTAGCCGGGGGGTATACAATGAGCAGTTCTTC,CAISGTSRGVYNEQFF
TRBJ1-1,TRBV15,-,-,TGTGCCACCAGCAGAAATAAACCGGGACGCCTGAACACTGAAGCTTTCTTT,CATSRNKPGRLNTEAFF
TRBJ2-3,TRBV4-1,TRBD2,-,TGCGCCAGCAGCCCCTTAGCGGGAGGAGGCACAGATACGCAGTATTTT,CASSPLAGGGTDTQYF
TRBJ2-6,TRBV30,-,-,TGTGCCTGGAGTGTGCAGACCAGCTCTGGGGCCAACGTCCTGACTTTC,CAWSVQTSSGANVLTF
TRBJ2-7,TRBV24-1,-,-,TGTGCCACCAGTGATTTTGGGGTGGGGCAGCGACCATACGAGCAGTACTTC,CATSDFGVGQRPYEQYF
TRBJ2-5,TRBV7-7,TRBD1,-,TGTGCCAGCAGCCTTGGGACAGGCCTAGAGACCCAGTACTTC,CASSLGTGLETQYF
TRBJ2-1,TRBV7-9,-,-,TGTGCCAGCAGCCGCGGGCCAGTTGAGCAGTTCTTC,CASSRGPVEQFF
TRBJ2-5,TRBV20-1,TRBD1,-,TGCAGTGCTAGTATGGACAGGGGGCTAGCACTGGTGACCCAGTACTTC,CSASMDRGLALVTQYF
TRBJ1-3,TRBV6-1,-,-,TGTGCCAGCAGTGAAACCTTTTGGGAGGCTGGAAACACCATATATTTT,CASSETFWEAGNTIYF
TRBJ2-3,TRBV7-9,TRBD1,-,TGTGCCAGCAGCTTAGGGGACAGGGCCACAGATACGCAGTATTTT,CASSLGDRATDTQYF
TRBJ2-7,TRBV5-5,TRBD2,-,TGTGCCAGCAGCGGACTAGCGGGAGGAGTCGGGTACGAGCAGTACTTC,CASSGLAGGVGYEQYF
TRBJ1-3,TRBV4-1,TRBD1,once,TGCGCCAGCAGCCTATCGGGACAGGGGGCCTCTGGAAACACCATATATTTT,CASSLSGQGASGNTIYF
TRBJ2-2,TRBV7-3,-,few,TGTGCCAGCAGCTTAGGCCCCCCAGCGACCGGGGAGCTGTTTTTT,CASSLGPPATGELFF
TRBJ2-7,TRBV18,-,-,TGTGCCAGCTCACCACGCCAGCTCTCGGGCTACGAGCAGTACTTC,CASSPRQLSGYEQYF
TRBJ2-7,TRBV10-3,-,-,TGTGCCATCAGTGAGTTAGGAGATCGGTACGAGCAGTACTTC,CAISELGDRYEQYF
TRBJ1-2,TRBV28,TRBD1,-,TGTGCCAGCAGTTATGGACAGGACTATGGCTACACCTTC,CASSYGQDYGYTF
TRBJ2-6,TRBV5-4,-,-,TGTGCCAGCAGCCCGACCCCCGGGACTGGGGCCAACGTCCTGACTTTC,CASSPTPGTGANVLTF
TRBJ2-3,TRBV6-4,-,-,TGTGCCAGCAGCTATAGAGGGGCCGGAGATACGCAGTATTTT,CASSYRGAGDTQYF
TRBJ1-4,TRBV6-5,TRBD1,once,TGTGCCAGCAGTTACTCGACAGGGATGATATTTGAAAAACTGTTTTTT,CASSYSTGMIFEKLFF
TRBJ2-3,TRBV7-2,TRBD2,-,TGTGCCAGCAGCCCGGGGCGACTAGCGGGAACAGATACGCAGTATTTT,CASSPGRLAGTDTQYF
TRBJ1-4,TRBV20-1,-,-,TGCAGTGCTAGAGGTGGTCAGGGCCTGTTTTTT,CSARGGQGLFF
TRBJ2-1,TRBV7-2,-,-,TGTGCCAGCAGCTTTTATGTCAATGAGCAGTTCTTC,CASSFYVNEQFF
TRBJ1-1,TRBV6-1,-,-,TGTGCCAGCAGTGAGACAGGTTATGGCACTGAAGCTTTCTTT,CASSETGYGTEAFF
TRBJ1-2,TRBV5-6,-,-,TGTGCCAGCAGCCCCCGGGGGGGTCGGGCCGGGGCCGGCTATGGCTACACCTTC,CASSPRGGRAGAGYGYTF
TRBJ2-2,TRBV24-1,TRBD1,-,TGTGCCACCAGTGCCTTGACCCCCAGGGGGCGGACCGGGGAGCTGTTTTTT,CATSALTPRGRTGELFF
TRBJ1-3,TRBV5-4,-,-,TGTGCCAGCAGCGGAGGAGCGTACTCTGGAAACACCATATATTTT,CASSGGAYSGNTIYF